Presented here are 26 T cell receptor beta chains from one specimen sequenced in a study of T cell repertoires in cytomegalovirus infection. TCRdb passed the reads through MiXCR, listing each CDR3 protein once. The sample contains about 360,000 distinct CDR3 sequences, over 15% of which appear only once. Material: PBMCs. The receptors here all came from a human donor in good health (CMV status not recorded). Some clones in this sample may be carry-over from other donors' samples.

The chain uses TRBV24-1 and TRBJ2-7; D unresolved. V lost 7 bases and J 5 bases, leaving 2 bases between the germline ends. The CDR3 extends over 9 amino acids. In germline, CDR1 is KGHDR, CDR2 SFDVKD. DNA of the CDR3: TGTGCCACCAGGCACGAGCAGTACTTC. Its translation is CATRHEQYF.

The V call is TRBV14, the J call TRBJ2-1; D unresolved. Trimming cost V 1 base and J 8 bases, with 9 bases left between them. In germline, CDR1 is SGHDN, CDR2 FVKESK. This CDR3 is 13 amino acids long. As DNA, the CDR3 is TGTGCCAGCAGCCAAGGAATCCGGGATGAGCAGTTCTTC. It is translated as CASSQGIRDEQFF.

This clonotype was observed many times. The chain links TRBV7-2 to TRBJ2-2, with 9 bases matching TRBD1. CDR3 size: 15 residues. CDR1 is SGHTA, CDR2 FQGNSA, per germline. Trimming at V came to 4 bases and at J to 8 bases, leaving 8 bases not matched to a gene. The CDR3, as DNA: TGTGCCAGCAGCTCTAACACAGGGGGCTGGGGGGAGCTGTTTTTT. It specifies CASSSNTGGWGELFF.

The sample holds many counts of this clonotype. The rearrangement links TRBV7-2 to TRBJ1-2; possibly TRBD1 for D (6 bases). The germline CDR1 and CDR2 sequences are SGHTA and FQGNSA. Between the trimmed V and J ends, which lost 2 bases and 8 bases, there was a span of 15 bases. CDR3 length equals 14 residues. The CDR3 DNA is TGTGCCAGCAGCTTACAGCGGACAGCCGAGGGCTACACCTTC. This translates into CASSLQRTAEGYTF.

The chain couples TRBV5-1 to TRBJ2-7; 8 nucleotides line up with TRBD1. The CDR3 is made up of 15 amino acids. Germline loops: CDR1 SGHRS, CDR2 YFSETQ. The V and J ends lost 0 bases and 6 bases, in that order; junction bases with no gene match: 8. CDR3 region: CASSLGGQATREQYF. The DNA for the CDR3 is TGCGCCAGCAGCTTGGGGGGACAGGCCACCCGCGAGCAGTACTTC.

There are a few counts of this clonotype. V gene TRBV19 combines with J gene TRBJ1-5; tentatively, D is TRBD1 (6 bases). Germline lookup yields CDR1 LNHDA and CDR2 SQIVND (reference sequence). Trimming removed 7 bases at V and 0 bases at J, with 10 bases between. The CDR3 loop spans 14 amino acids. CDR3 bases: TGTGCCAGTAACGGACAGTATAGCAATCAGCCCCAGCATTTT. It is translated as CASNGQYSNQPQHF.

The chain couples TRBV5-4 to TRBJ1-2; no definite D call. The CDR3 contains 16 residues. The V end lost 2 bases, the J end lost 4 bases, and 18 bases lay between the germline ends. Per the germline V gene, CDR1 is SGHNT and CDR2 is YYREEE (reference sequence). The DNA for the CDR3 is TGTGCCAGCAGCTTTGGGTCCGCTCCTAGAATCTATGGCTACACCTTC. Its protein is CASSFGSAPRIYGYTF.

The chain couples TRBV28 to TRBJ1-6; 7 bases are a match to TRBD1. The V segment lost 4 bases and the J segment 10 bases; nucleotides outside the gene matches: 7. CDR3 length equals 14 residues. CDR1 and CDR2 from the germline V gene are MDHEN and SYDVKM. CDR3: CASSSPQGTSPLHF. The CDR3 bases are TGTGCCAGCAGTTCACCACAGGGGACCTCACCCCTCCACTTT.

At least ten counts were recorded for this clonotype. The chain recombines TRBV19 with TRBJ1-5, with no clear D. Germline V gene lookup returns CDR1 LNHDA and CDR2 SQIVND (reference sequence). V shed 6 bases and J shed 3 bases, with 18 bases lying between them. The CDR3 length is 16 residues. CDR3 loop: CASRHAGRGDNQPQHF. CDR3 bases: TGTGCCAGTAGACACGCGGGCAGAGGCGACAATCAGCCCCAGCATTTT.

The chain joins TRBV7-9 to TRBJ2-5, with 8 bases that match TRBD2. This CDR3 has 15 amino acids. The germline gives CDR1 SEHNR, CDR2 FQNEAQ (reference sequence). With 8 bases clipped from V and 4 bases from J, the junction kept 12 bases outside the gene matches. The CDR3 region has the DNA TGTGCCAGCCTACGCGGCGGGAGCGGGAGAGAGACCCAGTACTTC. Its translation: CASLRGGSGRETQYF. Full variable domain (outside the CDR3, taken from reference TRBV7-9 and TRBJ2-5): DTGVSQNPRHKITKRGQNVTFRCDPISEHNRLYWYRQTLGQGPEFLTYFQNEAQLEKSRLLSDRFSAERPKGSFSTLEIQRTEQGDSAMYLCASLRGGSGRETQYFGPGTRLLVL.

The V and J genes are TRBV6-5 and TRBJ2-3; 9 bases fit TRBD2. Germline V gene lookup returns CDR1 MNHEY and CDR2 SVGAGI. J was trimmed by 2 bases and V by 6 bases; bases with no gene match: 3. CDR3 size: 14 residues. The CDR3: CASRSGGLTDTQYF. The CDR3 region has the DNA TGTGCCAGCAGGAGCGGGGGGCTCACAGATACGCAGTATTTT.

J is TRBJ2-3 and V is TRBV29-1; 7 bases match TRBD2. CDR1 and CDR2 from the germline V gene are SQVTM and ANQGSEA. The CDR3 runs to 14 residues. The J segment lost 2 bases and the V segment lost 3 bases, leaving 5 bases of the junction unmatched. CDR3 sequence: CSVEPSGYTDTQYF. The CDR3 bases are TGCAGCGTTGAGCCTAGCGGTTACACAGATACGCAGTATTTT.

In this sample, this clonotype turned up a few times. The chain couples TRBV3-1 to TRBJ2-1; D uncertain. In germline, CDR1 is LGHDT, CDR2 YNNKEL (reference sequence). The V end was cut by 1 base, the J end by 13 bases, with 11 bases between. The CDR3 is 12 amino acids. CDR3 nucleotides: TGTGCCAGCAGCCAAGGAGGAACTCTACAGTTCTTC. As protein: CASSQGGTLQFF.

This clonotype was counted between two and nine times. Being one base from a much bigger clone, this may be a read error. No conserved phenylalanine or tryptophan ends this CDR3, so it is likely a read error. The gene calls are TRBV7-2 and TRBJ1-2; 7 nucleotides line up with TRBD1. The CDR3 runs 13 residues. V lost 5 bases and J lost 8; bases outside the gene matches: 8. Germline values: CDR1 SGHTA, CDR2 FQGNSA. The CDR3 protein is CASSTDRVRGYTL. The CDR3 DNA is TGTGCCAGCAGCACCGACAGGGTTCGAGGCTACACCTTA.

This clonotype was counted ten times or more. The chain is built from TRBV7-8 and TRBJ2-1, with 7 nucleotides matching TRBD2. V lost 3 bases, J lost 6 bases, and 8 bases stayed unmatched. The V gene's germline CDR1 is SGHVS and CDR2 FQNEAQ. This CDR3 is 15 amino acids long. The CDR3 DNA follows: TGTGCCAGCAGCTTCGCGGGGGAAACTTTCAATGAGCAGTTCTTC. Translation: CASSFAGETFNEQFF.

The chain has TRBV20-1 and TRBJ2-3; D gene uncertain. Germline CDR1 is DFQATT and CDR2 is SNEGSKA (reference sequence). The V end lost 3 bases, the J end lost 8 bases, and 9 bases lay between the germline ends. The CDR3 spans 11 residues. CDR3 coding DNA: TGCAGTGCTAGTGGAGCTGTTACGCAGTATTTT. Protein sequence: CSASGAVTQYF.

The chain carries TRBV24-1 and TRBJ2-3; 7 bases fit TRBD1. The ends lost 7 bases at V and 2 bases at J; junction bases unmatched: 2. Germline V gene lookup returns CDR1 KGHDR and CDR2 SFDVKD. The CDR3 consists of 13 residues. The CDR3 nucleotides read TGTGCCACCAGGGGGACAGCCACAGATACGCAGTATTTT. This codes for CATRGTATDTQYF.

This chain uses TRBV19 with TRBJ2-7; TRBD1 matches at 7 bases. The V gene end was trimmed by 3 bases and the J gene end by 3 bases; junction bases not matched to a gene: 5. In germline, CDR1 is LNHDA, CDR2 SQIVND (reference sequence). This CDR3 is built from 14 residues. CDR3 nucleotide sequence: TGTGCCAGTAGTATCGTGGGACAGAGCTACGAGCAGTACTTC. It is translated as CASSIVGQSYEQYF.

As concerns this clonotype: Being one base from a much bigger clone, this may be a read error. Since no conserved phenylalanine or tryptophan closes the CDR3, a read error is the likely cause. This sequence joins TRBV6-6 and TRBJ1-5, with no clear D. Trimming took 7 bases from V and 1 from J, leaving 5 bases between them. Germline CDR1 reads MNHNY; CDR2 reads SVGAGI (reference sequence). This CDR3 is built from 12 residues. CDR3 sequence reads: CASKLSNQPQHI. As DNA, the CDR3 is TGTGCCAGCAAGCTGAGCAATCAGCCCCAGCATATT.

This sequence joins TRBV5-1 and TRBJ2-1; 7 bases agree with TRBD1. The CDR3 length is 14 residues. Trimming removed 4 bases from V and 6 bases from J; junction bases left unmatched: 7. Germline V gene sequence: CDR1 SGHRS, CDR2 YFSETQ. The CDR3 DNA reads as TGCGCCAGCAGCCCCGGACAGGAAGGCAATGAGCAGTTCTTC. This gives the protein CASSPGQEGNEQFF.

This clonotype occurred many times. V gene TRBV7-2 combines with J gene TRBJ2-3, with D perhaps TRBD1 or TRBD2 (6 bases each). Germline-derived CDR1 and CDR2 are SGHTA and FQGNSA. The CDR3 extends over 14 amino acids. Trimming took 7 bases from V and 4 from J, leaving 15 bases between them. The CDR3: CASNKQGLPDTQYF. In DNA, the CDR3 is TGTGCCAGCAACAAACAGGGACTGCCAGATACGCAGTATTTT. The whole variable domain, remainder taken from reference TRBV7-2 and TRBJ2-3, is GAGVSQSPSNKVTEKGKDVELRCDPISGHTALYWYRQSLGQGLEFLIYFQGNSAPDKSGLPSDRFSAERTGGSVSTLTIQRTQQEDSAVYLCASNKQGLPDTQYFGPGTRLTVL.

The chain recombines TRBV7-6 with TRBJ2-6; D remains ambiguous. The CDR3 extends over 14 amino acids. CDR1 and CDR2 from the germline V gene are SGHVS and FNYEAQ. The V end lost 5 bases, the J end lost 11 bases, and 16 bases lay between the germline ends. CDR3 nucleotides: TGTGCCAGCAGCAACCTTCTTGGGGATTACGTCCTGACTTTC. This translates into CASSNLLGDYVLTF.

At least ten counts were recorded for this clonotype. The gene calls are TRBV7-2 and TRBJ2-7; D is ambiguous. Trimming removed 1 base at V and 3 bases at J, with 7 bases between. This CDR3 region has 13 residues. Germline V CDR1 and CDR2: SGHTA, FQGNSA. This chain's CDR3 is CASSLGDYYEQYF. CDR3 sequence (DNA): TGTGCCAGCAGCTTAGGGGATTACTACGAGCAGTACTTC.

This clonotype was counted many times. This chain links TRBV7-9 with TRBJ1-6, with D unclear. This CDR3 is 12 amino acids long. Germline CDR1 SEHNR, CDR2 FQNEAQ (reference sequence). Trimming removed 1 base from V and 10 bases from J, with 5 bases in between. The CDR3 reads CASSLEGSPLHF. CDR3 DNA: TGTGCCAGCAGCTTAGAAGGGTCACCCCTCCACTTT.

At least ten counts were recorded for this clonotype. The chain couples TRBV12-3 or TRBV12-4 to TRBJ2-3; the match to TRBD2 covers 10 bases. The J segment lost 8 bases and the V segment lost 5 bases, leaving 10 bases of the junction unmatched. This CDR3 has 15 residues. CDR3 nucleotide sequence: TGTGCCAGCAGTCCTCAAGCGGGGGGGCCGGGTACGCAGTATTTT. Encoded protein: CASSPQAGGPGTQYF.

This clonotype was seen more than once but under ten times. This chain links TRBV7-2 with TRBJ2-3, with D unclear. The V and J ends lost 1 base and 4 bases respectively, with 15 bases between them. CDR3 length: 16 residues. CDR1 and CDR2 (germline): SGHTA, FQGNSA. The CDR3 DNA reads TGTGCCAGCAGCTTAGTGGGGTCCCTCACCGCAGATACGCAGTATTTT. Translation: CASSLVGSLTADTQYF.